The clone carrying this TCR beta chain showed up many times. Its antigen remains unidentified. This sample stems from a study of identical twins. Study-wide results and limits: The authors noted that invariant MAIT and iNKT cells could partly confound zero-insertion analyses. Out-of-frame TCR alpha sharing in monozygotic twins exceeded recombination model predictions.

Unique molecular identifiers were present on cDNA, and template switching added a universal primer site. TCRdb re-derived calls from the 5' RACE reads in MiXCR, one entry per CDR3 protein. This table holds some 250,000 distinct CDR3 sequences, about 13% found once. The data also belong to a second study, concerning yellow fever vaccine responses in identical twins.

Source material: memory (CD45RO+) T cells sorted from blood. This TCR was sampled from a woman younger than 30 in good health.

The CDR3 loop is CASSSSRDRRLEDTQYF. The CDR3 DNA is TGTGCCAGCAGCTCCAGCCGGGACAGGCGCCTCGAAGATACGCAGTATTTT. The chain links TRBV11-2 to TRBJ2-3, with 8 bases that match TRBD1. Trimming at V came to 4 bases and at J to 5 bases, leaving 14 bases not matched to a gene. The V gene's germline CDR1 is SGHAT and CDR2 FQNNGV. There are 17 residues in the CDR3.